This T cell receptor beta chain was sequenced for a study of T cells after posttransplantation cyclophosphamide (dated by TCRdb to the mid-2010s). Regarding the research as a whole: The study tracked T cell repertoire reconstitution by TRB sequencing after myeloablative bone marrow transplantation using posttransplantation cyclophosphamide as GVHD prophylaxis. In 3 patients, up to about 3 additional blood samples taken between 2 and 5.2 years after transplant also underwent TRB sequencing, as did pretransplant blood from a handful of patients. Blood from all 30 or so PTCy patients with 1-year posttransplant specimens was subjected to TRB sequencing. Because TRA and TRB clonality correlated tightly in roughly nine samples, later TCR analyses were limited to TRB. Antigen receptor sequencing covered samples from 35 PTCy-treated patients and approximately 17 of their related bone marrow donors. Public TRB sequences were checked against a database of over 3,600 sequences associated with responses to pathogens, tumor antigens, self-antigens and alloantigens. The paper's findings and limits, for the study overall: The TRB repertoires of T cells infiltrating skin or the GI tract showed only limited overlap with the TRB repertoires found in blood. Across the approximately 46 patients, TRB clonality was highly associated with recipient CMV seropositivity and CMV reactivation, and diversity with PTCy was similar to that in the CNI/methotrexate controls. Donor-recipient similarity was low at 1-2 months but rose over the first year, and later blood repertoires were often dominated by donor CD8+ memory clones.

Unmatched junction bases come to 9, with V trimmed by 5 bases and J by 0 bases. CDR1 and CDR2 are read off the germline V gene as SGHRS and YFSETQ. Counted from cysteine to phenylalanine, this CDR3 has 17 amino acids. The entry retains the CDR3 DNA only, 51 bases that are in frame from base 1. PTCy-treated patients were drawn from a prospective multi-institutional clinical trial. Mononuclear cells from peripheral blood and bone marrow were separated by Ficoll-Hypaque density centrifugation and then cryopreserved. In regard to this clone: Its antigen remains undetermined. Within one base of it there is no much larger clone, and no base qualities were kept.

TRB sequencing was run on genomic DNA with either the immunoSEQ assay at survey resolution or the hsTCRB kit. The original methods were these. The immunoSEQ software handled the initial read processing, while the LymphoSeq R package was used for the repertoire analyses. Clonality was calculated as 1 minus normalized Shannon entropy, and the Gini coefficient was also calculated for each TRB dataset. To infer phenotypes in unsorted samples, TRB sequences from sorted subsets of the recipient or donor were mapped onto unsorted samples from the same recipient. Drawn from immuneACCESS, this table holds only the in-frame rearrangements with V and J called that TCRdb kept. Clones are partly lost; checked studies trace under half to an unresolved V gene and leave the rest unexplained. The V and J calls and the clone size are those of that table, but D and trimming were determined from the DNA. For this sample the table gives tens of thousands of clones, of which 86% were detected only once. The ten top clones hold 2.8% of the sample.

This receptor was identified in a man aged 25-40 years with a blood cancer, CMV-positive, and with a related stem cell donor. The sequencing sample was made of PBMCs. The V and J segments used are TRBV5-1 and TRBJ2-4; 9 of the junction bases match TRBD1. The DNA sequence follows: TGCGCCAGCAGATCCCGGGACAGGGATAGAGCCAAAAACATTCAGTACTTC. Its amino acids are CASRSRDRDRAKNIQYF.